The 9 T cell receptor beta chains below come from one sample, sequenced in a study of glioma-infiltrating T cells. TCR alpha and beta CDR3 regions were amplified from RNA using iRepertoire nested multiplex PCR. TCRdb fed the multiplex PCR reads into MiXCR, producing one record per CDR3 protein. Among around 350,000 distinct CDR3 sequences, 41% were seen once, and the ten largest hold approximately 12%. Sequenced sample: glioma tissue, nonneoplastic brain tissue, or PBMCs (not recorded which). These receptors all come from a human donor with low-grade glioma or glioblastoma, undergoing nonglioma brain surgery, or in good health (not recorded which).

This clonotype was seen a handful of times. This rearrangement joins TRBV28 to TRBJ2-7, with TRBD2 identical over 14 bases. The CDR3 extends over 17 amino acids. V lost 2 bases to trimming and J lost 2 bases; unmatched junction nucleotides: 5. Germline-derived CDR1 and CDR2 are MDHEN and SYDVKM. The CDR3 DNA reads as TGTGCCAGCAGTTTACGGGCGGGACTAGCGGGAGCCTACGAGCAGTACTTC. Protein product: CASSLRAGLAGAYEQYF.

As to this clonotype: The junction shows a germline mismatch at one end, possibly a read error. The chain is built from TRBV7-2 and TRBJ1-2; D might be TRBD1 (5 bases). The CDR3 totals 14 residues. Germline CDR1 reads SGHTA; CDR2 reads FQGNSA. CDR3 DNA: TGTGCCAGCAGCGTAGGGGTCACTAACTATGGCTACGCCTTC. Amino acids: CASSVGVTNYGYAF.

The genes are TRBV7-9 and TRBJ1-5; D is perhaps TRBD1 (5 bases). Germline lookup yields CDR1 SEHNR and CDR2 FQNEAQ (reference sequence). Trimming took 5 bases from V and 4 from J, leaving 18 bases between them. This CDR3 is built from 16 residues. Here the CDR3 reads CASSQGGTGGNQPQHF. CDR3 DNA sequence: TGTGCCAGCAGCCAGGGTGGGACGGGCGGGAATCAGCCCCAGCATTTT. Full variable domain (missing parts from reference TRBV7-9 and TRBJ1-5): DTGVSQNPRHKITKRGQNVTFRCDPISEHNRLYWYRQTLGQGPEFLTYFQNEAQLEKSRLLSDRFSAERPKGSFSTLEIQRTEQGDSAMYLCASSQGGTGGNQPQHFGDGTRLSIL.

This clonotype was seen a single time. The chain carries TRBV27 and TRBJ2-5, with D possibly matching TRBD2 (6 bases). Per germline, CDR1 MNHEY and CDR2 SMNVEV (reference sequence). This CDR3 comprises 16 residues. The V end lost 5 bases, the J end lost 6 bases, and 22 bases lay between the germline ends. As DNA, the CDR3 is TGTGCCAGCAGTGCGACCCCTATGGGGGGTACCAAGACCCAGTACTTC. Its translation: CASSATPMGGTKTQYF.

As for this clonotype: One base away lies a much larger clone, so this may be a sequencing read error. The CDR3 here is CAGSSSDGEAFF. The CDR3 coding sequence is TGTGCCGGCAGCTCCTCCGACGGTGAAGCTTTCTTT. The rearrangement joins TRBV7-6 to TRBJ1-1; the D is unclear. CDR3 length equals 12 residues. The V gene's germline CDR1 is SGHVS and CDR2 FNYEAQ.

J is TRBJ2-5 and V is TRBV7-2; the D is unclear. Germline values: CDR1 SGHTA, CDR2 FQGNSA. This CDR3 has 15 amino acids. The V end lost 6 bases, the J end lost 1 base, and 15 bases lay between the germline ends. The CDR3 reads CASRIRAVPQETQYF. Written as DNA, the CDR3 is TGTGCCAGCAGAATTCGGGCGGTTCCCCAAGAGACCCAGTACTTC.

This clonotype turned up a few times. V is TRBV20-1 and J is TRBJ2-3; D remains ambiguous. Trimming took 5 bases from V and 6 from J, leaving 24 bases between them. Germline V gene data show CDR1 as DFQATT and CDR2 as SNEGSKA (reference sequence). The CDR3 is 16 amino acids. CDR3 nucleotide sequence: TGCAGTGCTCCGCGACCCCATCTTTCCTGGCTCGATACGCAGTATTTT. This translates into CSAPRPHLSWLDTQYF.

This clonotype was seen repeatedly, ten times or more. V usage is TRBV15 and J usage is TRBJ2-3; D is undetermined. This CDR3 contains 14 residues. Germline V gene data show CDR1 as LNHNV and CDR2 as YYDKDF (reference sequence). Trimming left V 0 bases short and J 3 bases short, with 7 bases between. The CDR3 sequence: CATSRDLATDTQYF. The CDR3 DNA sequence: TGTGCCACCAGCAGAGATTTAGCTACAGATACGCAGTATTTT.

This chain connects TRBV7-2 to TRBJ2-1; D is ambiguous. In germline, CDR1 is SGHTA, CDR2 FQGNSA. Deletions cut 5 bases from V and 10 bases from J, with 15 bases between. This CDR3 has 13 residues. CDR3 protein: CASSPYPMVEQFF. In DNA, the CDR3 is TGTGCCAGCAGCCCCTATCCTATGGTAGAGCAGTTCTTC.